This paragraph reports one T cell receptor beta chain. The antigen is not known. TCRdb's copy holds only in-frame clones and misses some; the assay was immunoSEQ multiplex PCR. The profile shows about 86,000 clones, roughly 87% of them singletons. The CDR3 is 16 amino acids. The germline CDR1 and CDR2 sequences are MNHNY and SVGAGI (reference sequence). Losses at the gene ends were 5 bases for V and 4 bases for J; bases not matched to a gene: 5. The source of the sample is a study of identifying expanded T cells in peripheral blood. Study conclusions and caveats: Technical replicates showed about 1.1 changed clones; around 2 weeks about 16.4; four weeks 19.

Input material: blood. The receptor was isolated from a person aged 18 to 75 in good health. The J gene is TRBJ2-1, the V gene TRBV6-6; 13 bases agree with TRBD2. This CDR3 is CASSPQLAGGYNEQFF. The CDR3 DNA reads TGTGCCAGCAGTCCTCAACTAGCGGGAGGGTACAATGAGCAGTTCTTC.